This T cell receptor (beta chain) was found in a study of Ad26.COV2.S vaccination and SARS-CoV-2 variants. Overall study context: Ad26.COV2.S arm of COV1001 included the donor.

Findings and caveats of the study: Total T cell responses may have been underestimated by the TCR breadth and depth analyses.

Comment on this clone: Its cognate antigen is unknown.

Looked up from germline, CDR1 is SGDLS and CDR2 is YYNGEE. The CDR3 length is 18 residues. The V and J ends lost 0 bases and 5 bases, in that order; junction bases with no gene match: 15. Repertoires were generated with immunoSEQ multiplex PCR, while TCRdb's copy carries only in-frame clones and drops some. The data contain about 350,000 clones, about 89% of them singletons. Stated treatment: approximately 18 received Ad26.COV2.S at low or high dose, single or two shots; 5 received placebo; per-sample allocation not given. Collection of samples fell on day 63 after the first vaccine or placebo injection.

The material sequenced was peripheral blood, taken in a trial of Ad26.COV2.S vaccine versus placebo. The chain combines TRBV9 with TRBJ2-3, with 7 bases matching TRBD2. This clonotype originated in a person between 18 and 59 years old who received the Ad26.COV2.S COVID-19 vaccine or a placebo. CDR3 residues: CASSVAPTSSHTGDTQYF. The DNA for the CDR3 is TGTGCCAGCAGCGTAGCGCCGACTAGCTCTCATACGGGAGATACGCAGTATTTT.